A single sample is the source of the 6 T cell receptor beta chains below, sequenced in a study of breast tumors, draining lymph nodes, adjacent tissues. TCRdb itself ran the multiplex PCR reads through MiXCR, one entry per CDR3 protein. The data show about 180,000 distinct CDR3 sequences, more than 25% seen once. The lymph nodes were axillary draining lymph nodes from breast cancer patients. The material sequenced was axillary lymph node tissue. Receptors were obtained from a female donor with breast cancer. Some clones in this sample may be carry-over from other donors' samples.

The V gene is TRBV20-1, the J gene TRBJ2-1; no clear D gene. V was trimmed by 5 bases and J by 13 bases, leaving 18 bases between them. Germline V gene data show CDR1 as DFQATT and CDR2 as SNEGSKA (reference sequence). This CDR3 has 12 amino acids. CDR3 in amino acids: CSAVRTIDTQFF. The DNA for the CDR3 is TGCAGTGCTGTCCGGACGATAGACACCCAGTTCTTC.

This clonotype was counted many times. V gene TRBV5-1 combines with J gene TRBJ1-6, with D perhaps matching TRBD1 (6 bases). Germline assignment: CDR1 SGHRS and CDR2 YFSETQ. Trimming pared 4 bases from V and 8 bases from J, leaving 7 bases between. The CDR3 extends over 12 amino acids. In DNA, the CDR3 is TGCGCCAGCAGCCGACAGGATTCACCCCTCCACTTT. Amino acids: CASSRQDSPLHF. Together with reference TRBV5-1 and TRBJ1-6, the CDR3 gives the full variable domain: KAGVTQTPRYLIKTRGQQVTLSCSPISGHRSVSWYQQTPGQGLQFLFEYFSETQRNKGNFPGRFSGRQFSNSRSEMNVSTLELGDSALYLCASSRQDSPLHFGNGTRLTVT.

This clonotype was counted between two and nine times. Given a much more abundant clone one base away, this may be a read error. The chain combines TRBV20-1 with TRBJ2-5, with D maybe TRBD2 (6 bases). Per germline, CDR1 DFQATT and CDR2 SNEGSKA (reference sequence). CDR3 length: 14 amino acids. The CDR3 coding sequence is TGCAGTGCTAGCGGGGGAATTAGCCAAGCGACCCAGTACTTC. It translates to CSASGGISQATQYF.

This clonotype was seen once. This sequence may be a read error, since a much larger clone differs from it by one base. CDR3 sequence: CASSLDAGQLSEQYF. In nucleotides, the CDR3 is TGTGCCAGCAGTCTTGATGCGGGGCAGCTAAGCGAGCAGTACTTC. This rearrangement joins TRBV6-5 to TRBJ2-7, with D perhaps matching TRBD2 (6 bases). Germline CDR1 reads MNHEY; CDR2 reads SVGAGI. The length of the CDR3 is 15 residues. V was pared by 5 bases and J by 6 bases, with 20 bases between.

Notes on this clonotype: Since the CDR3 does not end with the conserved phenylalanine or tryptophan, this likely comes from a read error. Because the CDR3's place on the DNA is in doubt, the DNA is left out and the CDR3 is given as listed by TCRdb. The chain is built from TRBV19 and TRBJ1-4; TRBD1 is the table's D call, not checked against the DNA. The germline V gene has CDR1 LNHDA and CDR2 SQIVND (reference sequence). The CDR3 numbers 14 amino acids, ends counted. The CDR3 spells CASTPDRGNEKPFC.

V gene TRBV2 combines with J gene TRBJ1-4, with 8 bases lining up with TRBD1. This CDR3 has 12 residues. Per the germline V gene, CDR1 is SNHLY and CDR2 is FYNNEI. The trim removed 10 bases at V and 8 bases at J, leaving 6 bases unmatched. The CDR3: CATGQGDEKLFF. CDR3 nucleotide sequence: TGTGCCACAGGACAGGGTGACGAAAAACTGTTTTTT.